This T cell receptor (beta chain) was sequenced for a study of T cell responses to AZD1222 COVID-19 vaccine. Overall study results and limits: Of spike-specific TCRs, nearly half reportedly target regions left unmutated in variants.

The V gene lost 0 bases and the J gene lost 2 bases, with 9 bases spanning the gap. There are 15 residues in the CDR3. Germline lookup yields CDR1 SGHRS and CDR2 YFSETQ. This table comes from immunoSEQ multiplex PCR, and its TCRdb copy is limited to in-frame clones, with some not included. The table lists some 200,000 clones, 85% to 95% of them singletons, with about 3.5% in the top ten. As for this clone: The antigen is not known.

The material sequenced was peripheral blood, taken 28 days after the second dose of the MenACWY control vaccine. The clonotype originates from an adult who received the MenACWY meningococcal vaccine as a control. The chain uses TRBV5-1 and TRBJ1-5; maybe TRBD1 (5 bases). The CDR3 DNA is TGCGCCAGCAGCTTGGAAGGGGATGGCAATCAGCCCCAGCATTTT. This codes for CASSLEGDGNQPQHF.